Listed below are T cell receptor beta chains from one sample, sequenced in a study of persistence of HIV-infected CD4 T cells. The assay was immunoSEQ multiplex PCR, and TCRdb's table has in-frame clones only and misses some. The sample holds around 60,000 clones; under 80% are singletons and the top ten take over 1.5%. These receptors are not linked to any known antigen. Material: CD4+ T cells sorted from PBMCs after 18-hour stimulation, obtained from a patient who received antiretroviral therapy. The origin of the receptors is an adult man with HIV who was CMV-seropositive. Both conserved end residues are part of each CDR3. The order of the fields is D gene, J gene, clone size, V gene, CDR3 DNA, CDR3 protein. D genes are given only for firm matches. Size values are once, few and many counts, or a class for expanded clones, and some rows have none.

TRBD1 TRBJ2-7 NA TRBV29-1 TGCAGCGTAAAACCGGGACAGGGGTCCTACGAGCAGTACTTC CSVKPGQGSYEQYF
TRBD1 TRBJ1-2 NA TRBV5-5 TGTGCCAGCACCCGACAGGGAACTAACTATGGCTACACCTTC CASTRQGTNYGYTF
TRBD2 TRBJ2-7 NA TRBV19 TGTGCCAGTAGTCGCGGGGGGGCCGGGTTTGGAGAGCAGTACTTC CASSRGGAGFGEQYF
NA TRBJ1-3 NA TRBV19 TGTGCCAGTGCCCTCTACTCTGGAAACACCATATATTTT CASALYSGNTIYF
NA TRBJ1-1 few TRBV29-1 TGCAGCGTCTACGGGGGGGGCACTGAAGCTTTCTTT CSVYGGGTEAFF
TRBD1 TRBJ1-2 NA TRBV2 TGTGCCAGCATCCCACAGGGGGCGCCTAACTATGGCTACACCTTC CASIPQGAPNYGYTF
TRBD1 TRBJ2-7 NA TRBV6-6 TGTGCCAGCAGTTTGACAGGGCCCTACGAGCAGTACTTC CASSLTGPYEQYF
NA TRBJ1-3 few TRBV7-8 TGTGCCAGCAGCTCCCAGGTGTCGGGAAACACCATATATTTT CASSSQVSGNTIYF
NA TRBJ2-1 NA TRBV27 TGTGCCAGCAGGGTAAGGGGTCGTAATGAGCAGTTCTTC CASRVRGRNEQFF
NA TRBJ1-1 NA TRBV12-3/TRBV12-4 TGTGCCAGCAGCCTAAAGGGGAACACTGAAGCTTTCTTT CASSLKGNTEAFF
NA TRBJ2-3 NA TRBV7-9 TGTGCCAGCAGCTTAAAGGGCACATCTAGCACAGATACGCAGTATTTT CASSLKGTSSTDTQYF
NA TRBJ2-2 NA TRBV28 TGTGCCAGCAGTTTAGGTGGGGCCGGGGAGCTGTTTTTT CASSLGGAGELFF
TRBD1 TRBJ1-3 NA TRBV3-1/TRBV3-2 TGTGCCACCACAGGGGGAGCTGGAAACACCATATATTTT CATTGGAGNTIYF
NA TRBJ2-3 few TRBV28 TGTGCCAGCAGTCCCCGGACGGCCGGGCGACGGGATACGCAGTATTTT CASSPRTAGRRDTQYF
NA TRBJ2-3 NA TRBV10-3 TGTGCCATCAGTGGTGGGACAACTAGGGGAGATACGCAGTATTTT CAISGGTTRGDTQYF
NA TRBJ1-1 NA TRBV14 TGTGCCAGCAGCCAAGGATCCTCTACCTTCCAGGGAGGGGTCACTGAAGCTTTCTTT CASSQGSSTFQGGVTEAFF
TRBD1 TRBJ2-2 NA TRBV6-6 TGTGCCAGCAGTTGGGACAGAAACACCGGGGAGCTGTTTTTT CASSWDRNTGELFF
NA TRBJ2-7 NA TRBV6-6 TGTGCCAGCACCGGACGGTTAACCTACGAGCAGTACTTC CASTGRLTYEQYF
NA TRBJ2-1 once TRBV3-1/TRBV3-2 TGTGCCAGCAGCGTCTCGGGAAGGGTCGATGAGCAGTTCTTC CASSVSGRVDEQFF
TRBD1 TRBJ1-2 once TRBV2 TGTGCCAGCAAAAGGACAGGGGCCTACTATGGCTACACCTTC CASKRTGAYYGYTF
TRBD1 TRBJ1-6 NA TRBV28 TGTGCCAGCAGTTTCATCCACCAGGGGGTACCCCTCCACTTT CASSFIHQGVPLHF
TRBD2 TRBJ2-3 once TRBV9 TGTGCCAGCAGCGTGGGGACTAGCCCAGCGACAGATACGCAGTATTTT CASSVGTSPATDTQYF
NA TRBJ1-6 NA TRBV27 TGTGCCAGCCGGCCCGTCGGACAGACTCTCAATTCACCCCTCCACTTT CASRPVGQTLNSPLHF
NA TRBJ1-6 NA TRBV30 TGTGCCTGGAGTGTAAAGCAGTACAATTCACCCCTCCACTTT CAWSVKQYNSPLHF
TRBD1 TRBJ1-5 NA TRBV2 TGTGCCAGCAGTGAGAGGACAGGGGGGAGTCAGCCCCAGCATTTT CASSERTGGSQPQHF
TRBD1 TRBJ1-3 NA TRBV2 TGTGCCAGCCAGGGACAGGAAAGAAACACCATATATTTT CASQGQERNTIYF
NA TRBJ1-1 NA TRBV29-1 TGCAGCGCCTTTGACCGGGGCTACGGAGGAACTGAAGCTTTCTTT CSAFDRGYGGTEAFF
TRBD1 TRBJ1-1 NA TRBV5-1 TGCGCCAGCAGCCAGGGACAGGAGAACACTGAAGCTTTCTTT CASSQGQENTEAFF
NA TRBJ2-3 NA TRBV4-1 TGCGCCAGCAGCCAAGATGGGGGCAGTCGTACAGATACGCAGTATTTT CASSQDGGSRTDTQYF
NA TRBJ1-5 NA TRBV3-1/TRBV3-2 TGTGCCAGCAGCCAAGAAGGGCGGTACCAGCATTTT CASSQEGRYQHF
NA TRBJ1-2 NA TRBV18 TGTGCCAGCTCACCTTCCGGGGTGTCGGATGGCTACACCTTC CASSPSGVSDGYTF
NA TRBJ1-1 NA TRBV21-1 TGTGCCAGCAGCCCTAGGACAGGGCCTAACACTGAAGCTTTCTTT CASSPRTGPNTEAFF
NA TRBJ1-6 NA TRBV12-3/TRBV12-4 TGTGCCAGCAGTTTTGGGAGTTCACCCCTCCACTTT CASSFGSSPLHF
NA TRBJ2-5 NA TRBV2 TGTGCCAGCAGTCTGACGGAGACCCAGTACTTC CASSLTETQYF
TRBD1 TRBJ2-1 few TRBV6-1 TGTGCCAGCAGTGGCCTGCCGGGACAGGGAAGTAAACACAATGAGCAGTTCTTC CASSGLPGQGSKHNEQFF
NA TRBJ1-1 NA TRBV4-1 TGCGCCAGCAGCCAAGAACTGGGGAGGCAGAACACTGAAGCTTTCTTT CASSQELGRQNTEAFF
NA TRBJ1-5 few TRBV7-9 TGTGCCAGCAGCCCAGCAGGGACGGGTCAGCCCCAGCATTTT CASSPAGTGQPQHF
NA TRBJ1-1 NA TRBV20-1 TGCAGTGCCCTTTCGAACACTGAAGCTTTCTTT CSALSNTEAFF
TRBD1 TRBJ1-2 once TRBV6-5 TGTGCCAGCAGTTACGCCGACAGGGCTAACTATGGCTACACCTTC CASSYADRANYGYTF
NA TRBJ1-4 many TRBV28 TGTGCCAGCAGCATATCACTGGGAAATGAAAAACTGTTTTTT CASSISLGNEKLFF
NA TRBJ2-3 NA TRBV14 TGTGCCAGCAGCCAAGTAGGGGGTAGGAGCACAGATACGCAGTATTTT CASSQVGGRSTDTQYF
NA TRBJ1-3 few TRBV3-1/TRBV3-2 TGTGCCAGCAGCTCAGGGTATGGAAACACCATATATTTT CASSSGYGNTIYF
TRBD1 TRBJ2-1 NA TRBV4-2 TGTGCCAGCAGCCAAGAAGGCCGAGGGGGCGCGTCGGGCTCCTACAATGAGCAGTTCTTC CASSQEGRGGASGSYNEQFF
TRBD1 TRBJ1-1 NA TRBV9 TGTGCCAGCAGCCTGGGACAGTTGAACACTGAAGCTTTCTTT CASSLGQLNTEAFF
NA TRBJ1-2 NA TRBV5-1 TGCGCCAGCAGCCTATACTCACTTGACCTCATTGGTAACTATGGCTACACCTTC CASSLYSLDLIGNYGYTF
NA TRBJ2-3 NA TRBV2 TGTGCCAGCAGTTCCTTAGCGGATACGCAGTATTTT CASSSLADTQYF
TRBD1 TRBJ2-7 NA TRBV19 TGTGCCAGTAGTACCGGGACAGGGATCTCCTACGAGCAGTACTTC CASSTGTGISYEQYF
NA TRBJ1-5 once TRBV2 TGTGCCAGCAGTGATACGACAGTCCCTCGCCAGCCCCAGCATTTT CASSDTTVPRQPQHF
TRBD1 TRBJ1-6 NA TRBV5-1 TGCGCCAGCAGCCAGGACAGGGAGGGGACACCCCTCCACTTT CASSQDREGTPLHF
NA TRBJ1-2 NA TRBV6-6 TGTGCCAGCAGTTACGAGGTCAGCTATGGCTACACCTTC CASSYEVSYGYTF
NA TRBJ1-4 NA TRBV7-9 TGTGCCAGCAGCCCCAGGCGGCAGGAGGGGGAAAAACTGTTTTTT CASSPRRQEGEKLFF
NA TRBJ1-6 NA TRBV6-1 TGTGCCAGCAGTGAGGGGGGAACCTATAATTCACCCCTCCACTTT CASSEGGTYNSPLHF
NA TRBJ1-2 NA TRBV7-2 TGTGCCAGCAGCACGTTCATGGGCTCCGATATCTATGGCTACACCTTC CASSTFMGSDIYGYTF
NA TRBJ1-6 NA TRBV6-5 TGTGCCAGCAGGGAGGGAGGGTCCAATAATTCACCCCTCCACTTT CASREGGSNNSPLHF
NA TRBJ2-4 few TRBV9 TGTGCCAGCAGCCTCACCGGGACACCAAACATTCAGTACTTC CASSLTGTPNIQYF